This passage covers 15 T cell receptor beta chains from one sample sequenced in a study of cytomegalovirus exposure and HLA in healthy donors. PCR employed 60 Vbeta and 13 Jbeta primers. Clones were read by immunoSEQ multiplex PCR, and TCRdb kept only the in-frame ones, dropping some. The sample lists 35,000 to 50,000 clones; about 60% were seen once. The sample comprised PBMCs. The origin of the receptors is a human donor in good health.

This clone was seen a few times. The gene calls are TRBV6-1 and TRBJ2-7; D unclear. Germline V lookup: CDR1 MNHNS, CDR2 SASEGT. The CDR3 sequence is 13 residues long. Trimming stripped 6 bases from V and 0 bases from J, with 9 bases between. The CDR3 reads CASRLASSYEQYF. CDR3 bases: TGTGCCAGCAGACTCGCAAGCTCCTACGAGCAGTACTTC.

This sequence joins TRBV9 and TRBJ2-3; perhaps TRBD2 as D (5 bases). CDR1 is SGDLS and CDR2 is YYNGEE in the germline V gene. Trimming shortened V by 6 bases and J by 5 bases, and 13 bases separated the two germline ends. This CDR3 comprises 13 residues. In DNA, the CDR3 is TGTGCCAGCACGCGAGGACTGTTAGATACGCAGTATTTT. Translating it yields CASTRGLLDTQYF.

The chain carries TRBV5-1 and TRBJ2-2; no clear D. V gave up 0 bases and J gave up 1 base, with 13 bases separating them. Looked up from germline, CDR1 is SGHRS and CDR2 is YFSETQ. This CDR3 spans 17 amino acids. CDR3 in DNA: TGCGCCAGCAGCTTGGATCTGGCGGCGATGAACACCGGGGAGCTGTTTTTT. This translates into CASSLDLAAMNTGELFF.

The chain links TRBV5-4 to TRBJ2-7; 13 bases are a match to TRBD2. The CDR3 consists of 17 residues. Trimming removed 0 bases from V and 2 bases from J; junction bases left unmatched: 5. Germline V gene lookup returns CDR1 SGHNT and CDR2 YYREEE (reference sequence). CDR3 DNA sequence: TGTGCCAGCAGCTTGGCCACTAGCGGGGGGGCCCCCTACGAGCAGTACTTC. Its protein product is CASSLATSGGAPYEQYF.

The chain uses TRBV25-1 and TRBJ2-5, with D perhaps matching TRBD1 (5 bases). Deletions cut 4 bases from V and 5 bases from J, with 14 bases between. The CDR3 has 14 amino acids. Germline CDR1 MGHDK, CDR2 SYGVNS. CDR3 in amino acids: CASSGRALGETQYF. The CDR3 nucleotides are TGTGCCAGCAGTGGCAGGGCTCTAGGGGAGACCCAGTACTTC.

V gene TRBV4-3 combines with J gene TRBJ2-7, with D maybe TRBD1 (6 bases). The CDR3 spans 15 residues. CDR1 is LGHNA, CDR2 YSLEER, per germline. The V end was cut by 3 bases, the J end by 4 bases, with 16 bases between. Written as DNA, the CDR3 is TGCGCCAGCAGCCACCTCACCGGGACAACTTACGAGCAGTACTTC. Amino acid sequence: CASSHLTGTTYEQYF.

This chain joins TRBV2 and TRBJ1-6; D remains ambiguous. Between the trimmed V and J ends, which lost 0 bases and 7 bases, there was a span of 13 bases. The germline V gene has CDR1 SNHLY and CDR2 FYNNEI. The CDR3 extends over 16 amino acids. The CDR3 DNA reads TGTGCCAGCAGTGAAGCCCGGGCGGGTGGGAATTCACCCCTCCACTTT. It translates to CASSEARAGGNSPLHF.

The chain carries TRBV18 and TRBJ2-5; tentative D call: TRBD2 (6 bases). Germline CDR1 is KGHSH and CDR2 is LQKENI. Trimming shortened V by 6 bases and J by 5 bases, and 16 bases separated the two germline ends. The CDR3 is made up of 14 amino acids. CDR3 in amino acids: CASSAFGGMETQYF. The CDR3 DNA sequence: TGTGCCAGCTCGGCCTTCGGGGGTATGGAGACCCAGTACTTC.

DNA for the CDR3: TGTGCCACCAGCAGACCGAGAGATACGCAGTATTTT. It encodes CATSRPRDTQYF. The chain uses TRBV15 and TRBJ2-3; the D is unclear. The CDR3 contains 12 residues. Trimming took 2 bases from V and 5 from J, leaving 5 bases between them. CDR1 is LNHNV and CDR2 is YYDKDF in the germline V gene (reference sequence).

In its sample, this clone was seen a few times. This chain joins TRBV28 and TRBJ2-2; no clear D gene. Trimming stripped 4 bases from V and 3 bases from J, with 9 bases between. CDR1 and CDR2 (germline): MDHEN, SYDVKM. The CDR3 consists of 14 residues. The CDR3 DNA follows: TGTGCCAGCAGTTACCGGGTCCACACCGGGGAGCTGTTTTTT. It translates to CASSYRVHTGELFF.

The chain links TRBV6-1 to TRBJ1-2; possible D gene TRBD1, 5 bases. Germline CDR1 and CDR2: MNHNS and SASEGT. Trimming left V 5 bases short and J 5 bases short, with 12 bases between. The CDR3 is 13 residues long. CDR3 nucleotide sequence: TGTGCCAGCAGTAAAGACAGAGAATATGGCTACACCTTC. Its protein is CASSKDREYGYTF.

The chain joins TRBV4-1 to TRBJ2-5, with a weak D call TRBD2 (5 bases). This CDR3 spans 16 amino acids. Per the germline V gene, CDR1 is MGHRA and CDR2 is YSYEKL. Trimming removed 0 bases from V and 5 bases from J, with 16 bases in between. The CDR3 bases are TGCGCCAGCAGCCAAGATTCTAGCCCGAGGGAGGAGACCCAGTACTTC. Translation gives CASSQDSSPREETQYF.

This chain links TRBV5-1 with TRBJ1-6, with no clear D. This CDR3 is built from 14 residues. Trimming left V 5 bases short and J 7 bases short, with 13 bases between. Germline assignment: CDR1 SGHRS and CDR2 YFSETQ. The DNA of the CDR3 is TGCGCCAGCAGGCAGGAGGTGGGAAATTCACCCCTCCACTTT. Amino acid sequence: CASRQEVGNSPLHF.

The rearrangement uses TRBV6-5 and TRBJ1-2; TRBD1 aligns across 7 bases. The CDR3 has 14 residues. CDR1 is MNHEY and CDR2 is SVGAGI in the germline V gene. J gave up 14 bases and V 3 bases, and 15 bases lay outside the gene matches. The CDR3 spells CASSYGGQAGGKTF. As DNA, the CDR3 is TGTGCCAGCAGTTATGGGGGCCAGGCAGGGGGTAAGACCTTC.

This clone was found once. The V gene is TRBV7-2, the J gene TRBJ1-2; 8 nucleotides match TRBD1. Germline trimming cut 1 base from V and 10 bases from J; bases unmatched to any gene: 8. Germline lookup yields CDR1 SGHTA and CDR2 FQGNSA. There are 14 residues in the CDR3. The CDR3: CASSLDIQGGIYTF. In nucleotides, the CDR3 is TGTGCCAGCAGCTTAGATATACAGGGGGGGATCTACACCTTC.